A single sample is the source of the 29 T cell receptor beta chains below, sequenced in a study of OX40 agonist ivuxolimab in advanced cancers. Repertoires were generated with immunoSEQ multiplex PCR, while TCRdb's copy carries only in-frame clones and drops some. Counted here are approximately 87,000 clones, about 92% occurring once; the ten biggest clones make up 3.4%. Sequenced material: CD4+ or CD8+ T cells sorted from blood, taken in a trial of the OX40 agonist ivuxolimab. The origin of the receptors is an adult with an advanced solid tumor such as melanoma, head and neck, liver or kidney cancer.

V and J are TRBV27 and TRBJ1-1; unclear D gene. Between the trimmed V and J ends, which lost 3 bases and 1 base, there was a span of 6 bases. Germline CDR1 reads MNHEY; CDR2 reads SMNVEV (reference sequence). The CDR3 is 13 amino acids. CDR3 sequence reads: CASSFPGNTEAFF. In nucleotides, the CDR3 is TGTGCCAGCAGTTTCCCAGGGAACACTGAAGCTTTCTTT.

This clone has a handful of counts. The chain combines TRBV27 with TRBJ1-2, with D unclear. CDR3 size: 14 residues. V lost 4 bases and J lost 4, with 13 bases in between. Germline V gives CDR1 MNHEY, CDR2 SMNVEV (reference sequence). In DNA form, the CDR3 reads TGTGCCAGCAGTTCTTCCCCGGGCGGCTATGGCTACACCTTC. Amino acid sequence: CASSSSPGGYGYTF.

The chain's CDR3 is CASSERTGDYEQYF. The DNA for the CDR3 is TGTGCCAGCAGTGAACGGACAGGGGACTACGAGCAGTACTTC. This rearrangement joins TRBV2 to TRBJ2-7; TRBD1 matches at 9 bases. Per germline, CDR1 SNHLY and CDR2 FYNNEI. The CDR3 has 14 amino acids. The V and J ends lost 2 bases and 3 bases, in that order; junction bases with no gene match: 2.

V and J are TRBV18 and TRBJ2-7, with TRBD2 matching over 8 bases. The CDR3 consists of 15 residues. V dropped 3 bases and J dropped 2; count of bases not matched to a gene: 6. Germline CDR1 is KGHSH and CDR2 is LQKENI. The CDR3 DNA follows: TGTGCCAGCTCACCGGGGACTAGTAGCCCCTACGAGCAGTACTTC. Translating gives CASSPGTSSPYEQYF.

This clone was recorded once. V gene TRBV2 combines with J gene TRBJ1-2; maybe TRBD1 (5 bases). Germline V gene sequence: CDR1 SNHLY, CDR2 FYNNEI. V was trimmed by 5 bases and J by 4 bases, leaving 20 bases between them. This CDR3 has 16 amino acids. CDR3 in amino acids: CASSLAPWQGVYGYTF. The CDR3 DNA sequence: TGTGCCAGCAGTCTCGCCCCCTGGCAGGGTGTCTATGGCTACACCTTC.

The chain carries TRBV27 and TRBJ2-5, with TRBD2 matching over 7 bases. Per germline, CDR1 MNHEY and CDR2 SMNVEV (reference sequence). This CDR3 is 14 amino acids long. Trimming cost V 5 bases and J 3 bases; bases outside gene matches: 6. DNA for the CDR3: TGTGCCAGCAGTCCCGGACTAGGCGAAGAGACCCAGTACTTC. Translated: CASSPGLGEETQYF.

This clone came up a few times. The rearrangement uses TRBV27 and TRBJ1-1; possibly TRBD1 for D (6 bases). The V end was cut by 6 bases, the J end by 6 bases, with 14 bases between. The CDR3 extends over 13 amino acids. Germline values: CDR1 MNHEY, CDR2 SMNVEV (reference sequence). Written as DNA, the CDR3 is TGTGCCAGCAGCTCTATTACAGGGTCTGAAGCTTTCTTT. As protein: CASSSITGSEAFF.

This chain uses TRBV19 with TRBJ1-5, with D possibly matching TRBD1 (6 bases). CDR3 size: 14 residues. Germline-derived CDR1 and CDR2 are LNHDA and SQIVND (reference sequence). The V gene lost 1 base and the J gene lost 5 bases, with 9 bases spanning the gap. CDR3 residues: CASSIVNRDQPQHF. The CDR3 nucleotides are TGTGCCAGTAGTATAGTAAACAGGGATCAGCCCCAGCATTTT.

V and J are TRBV9 and TRBJ2-3; TRBD2 aligns across 8 bases. Germline V CDR1 and CDR2: SGDLS, YYNGEE. This CDR3 spans 16 amino acids. J gave up 6 bases and V 0 bases, and 9 bases lay outside the gene matches. CDR3 in DNA: TGTGCCAGCAGCGTAGCTCCAGCGGGGGCCCCCGATACGCAGTATTTT. Translation: CASSVAPAGAPDTQYF.

CDR3 in DNA: TGTGCCAGTAGTATCTTCCAGGGGGCGGATGGCTACACCTTC. Residues: CASSIFQGADGYTF. The chain couples TRBV19 to TRBJ1-2, with 8 bases that match TRBD1. The CDR3 loop spans 14 amino acids. CDR1 and CDR2 (germline): LNHDA, SQIVND (reference sequence). After removal of 3 bases from V and 6 bases from J, the junction contained 6 bases not matched to a gene.

V is TRBV27 and J is TRBJ2-7; D gene uncertain. This CDR3 is 14 amino acids long. Germline V CDR1 and CDR2: MNHEY, SMNVEV (reference sequence). V was cut by 3 bases and J by 5 bases, with 14 bases left in between. This CDR3 reads CASSFNQLKDEQYF. The DNA of the CDR3 is TGTGCCAGCAGTTTTAACCAGCTGAAGGACGAGCAGTACTTC.

This clone has a handful of counts. The chain is built from TRBV11-2 and TRBJ1-2; 7 nucleotides agree with TRBD1. V lost 5 bases and J lost 4; bases outside the gene matches: 16. The CDR3 loop spans 17 amino acids. CDR1 and CDR2 (germline): SGHAT, FQNNGV. The CDR3 sequence is CASSQRWGQMSIYGYTF. As DNA, the CDR3 is TGTGCCAGCAGCCAAAGGTGGGGACAGATGTCTATCTATGGCTACACCTTC.

The chain joins TRBV27 to TRBJ1-2; 9 nucleotides align to TRBD1. Germline values: CDR1 MNHEY, CDR2 SMNVEV (reference sequence). V trimming: 4 bases; J trimming: 4 bases; junction bases outside the gene matches: 4. CDR3 length equals 14 residues. CDR3 region: CASSYRGLSYGYTF. DNA of the CDR3: TGTGCCAGCAGTTACAGGGGGCTGAGCTATGGCTACACCTTC.

This clone turned up a few times. The chain couples TRBV19 to TRBJ1-2; TRBD1 matches 12 bases. The V and J ends lost 8 bases and 4 bases, in that order; junction bases with no gene match: 5. CDR3 length: 14 residues. Germline CDR1 and CDR2: LNHDA and SQIVND (reference sequence). CDR3: CASGDRGLPYGYTF. In nucleotides, the CDR3 is TGTGCCAGTGGGGACAGGGGGCTCCCCTATGGCTACACCTTC.

This chain connects TRBV19 to TRBJ2-7; D call uncertain. This CDR3 contains 14 residues. Trimming removed 5 bases from V and 2 bases from J, with 13 bases in between. The germline gives CDR1 LNHDA, CDR2 SQIVND (reference sequence). CDR3 in DNA: TGTGCCAGTAGTCCCGGTTCGGGCCCCTACGAGCAGTACTTC. Translating it yields CASSPGSGPYEQYF.

V is TRBV2 and J is TRBJ2-7; no definite D call. This CDR3 is 12 amino acids long. V lost 8 bases and J 0 bases, leaving 8 bases between the germline ends. Germline CDR1 and CDR2: SNHLY and FYNNEI. CDR3 residues: CASGPVSYEQYF. As DNA, the CDR3 is TGTGCCAGCGGACCCGTCTCCTACGAGCAGTACTTC.

This chain uses TRBV9 with TRBJ1-3; D remains unclear. This CDR3 contains 15 residues. V was trimmed by 0 bases and J by 0 bases, leaving 7 bases between them. CDR1 and CDR2 from the germline V gene are SGDLS and YYNGEE. This chain's CDR3 is CASSVDSSSGNTIYF. For the CDR3, the DNA is TGTGCCAGCAGCGTAGATTCCTCCTCTGGAAACACCATATATTTT.

J is TRBJ2-5 and V is TRBV30; 10 bases line up with TRBD1. Per germline, CDR1 GTSNPN and CDR2 SVGIG (reference sequence). The CDR3 covers 15 residues. J gave up 5 bases and V 2 bases, and 8 bases lay outside the gene matches. CDR3 amino acids: CAWSYPGQGWETQYF. For the CDR3, the DNA is TGTGCCTGGAGTTATCCGGGACAGGGGTGGGAGACCCAGTACTTC.

V usage is TRBV9 and J usage is TRBJ1-2; D is unresolved. This CDR3 is built from 13 residues. Trimming took off 1 base at V and 8 bases at J, with 12 bases between the two ends. CDR1 and CDR2 (germline): SGDLS, YYNGEE. CDR3 sequence reads: CASSVSSRKGYTF. CDR3 sequence (DNA): TGTGCCAGCAGCGTAAGCTCCCGGAAGGGCTACACCTTC.

The chain is built from TRBV6-1 and TRBJ2-7; D uncertain. The V and J ends lost 1 base and 5 bases respectively, with 12 bases between them. CDR3 size: 14 residues. CDR1 and CDR2 from the germline V gene are MNHNS and SASEGT. The CDR3 bases are TGTGCCAGCAGTGAAGTGGAAGGTGTCGACGAGCAGTACTTC. Translation gives CASSEVEGVDEQYF.

The V gene is TRBV9, the J gene TRBJ1-4; D remains unclear. Germline loops: CDR1 SGDLS, CDR2 YYNGEE. The CDR3 sequence is 15 residues long. The V gene lost 0 bases and the J gene lost 0 bases, with 6 bases spanning the gap. The CDR3, as DNA: TGTGCCAGCAGCGTAGGGGGAACAACTAATGAAAAACTGTTTTTT. Protein: CASSVGGTTNEKLFF. Together with reference TRBV9 and TRBJ1-4, the CDR3 gives the full variable domain: DSGVTQTPKHLITATGQRVTLRCSPRSGDLSVYWYQQSLDQGLQFLIQYYNGEERAKGNILERFSAQQFPDLHSELNLSSLELGDSALYFCASSVGGTTNEKLFFGSGTQLSVL.

The V call is TRBV6-6, the J call TRBJ2-3; D gene uncertain. V dropped 0 bases and J dropped 5 bases, with 0 bases sitting between them. CDR1 and CDR2 (germline): MNHNY, SVGAGI (reference sequence). CDR3 length: 11 residues. The DNA of the CDR3 is TGTGCCAGCAGTTACTCAGATACGCAGTATTTT. Translated: CASSYSDTQYF.

The rearrangement joins TRBV7-6 to TRBJ2-7, with 8 bases identical to TRBD2. The germline V gene has CDR1 SGHVS and CDR2 FNYEAQ. The CDR3 runs 14 residues. The V gene end was trimmed by 2 bases and the J gene end by 1 base; junction bases not matched to a gene: 1. The CDR3 nucleotides are TGTGCCAGCAGCTTAACTAGCGGTTCCTACGAGCAGTACTTC. Translated, it gives CASSLTSGSYEQYF.

The chain uses TRBV11-3 and TRBJ2-1; D might be TRBD2 (6 bases). The germline V gene has CDR1 SGHNT and CDR2 YENEEA. V lost 1 base and J lost 5, with 21 bases in between. The CDR3 is 18 amino acids. The CDR3 DNA reads TGTGCCAGCAGCTTAGCGCCGCTTGCGGACTACGTAAACAATGAGCAGTTCTTC. It yields the protein CASSLAPLADYVNNEQFF.

The chain employs TRBV7-6 and TRBJ1-1, with 9 positions matching TRBD1. V lost 5 bases and J lost 1; bases outside the gene matches: 11. CDR1 and CDR2 (germline): SGHVS, FNYEAQ. The length of the CDR3 is 17 residues. This chain's CDR3 is CASSPKASDRGNTEAFF. In DNA form, the CDR3 reads TGTGCCAGCAGCCCTAAGGCGTCGGACAGGGGGAACACTGAAGCTTTCTTT.

The rearrangement joins TRBV21-1 to TRBJ1-4. TRBV21-1 is a recognized pseudogene. The CDR3 is 18 residues long. CDR3 nucleotides: TGTGCCAGCAGCAGGATTCCGGGACAGAGGGAGGGGAATGAAAAACTGTTTTTT. It specifies CASSRIPGQREGNEKLFF.

This chain uses TRBV27 with TRBJ2-1, with D unresolved. V was clipped by 4 bases and J by 15 bases, with 22 bases between them. The CDR3 covers 14 residues. CDR1 is MNHEY, CDR2 SMNVEV, per germline (reference sequence). The CDR3 is CASSSIRRATRPFF. The CDR3 bases are TGTGCCAGCAGTTCCATACGAAGGGCAACGAGGCCGTTCTTC.

V and J are TRBV18 and TRBJ1-2; no clear D gene. Trimming removed 6 bases at V and 7 bases at J, with 12 bases between. The CDR3 runs to 12 residues. Germline-derived CDR1 and CDR2 are KGHSH and LQKENI. The CDR3 loop reads CASSTEYLGYTF. CDR3 sequence (DNA): TGTGCCAGCTCCACAGAATACCTTGGCTACACCTTC.

V and J are TRBV6-5 and TRBJ2-2, with no clear D. Trimming pared 2 bases from V and 6 bases from J, leaving 10 bases between. The CDR3 totals 14 residues. CDR1 and CDR2 (germline): MNHEY, SVGAGI. The CDR3 nucleotides are TGTGCCAGCAGTTACCTCGCCGCGGCCGGGGAGCTGTTTTTT. Protein: CASSYLAAAGELFF.